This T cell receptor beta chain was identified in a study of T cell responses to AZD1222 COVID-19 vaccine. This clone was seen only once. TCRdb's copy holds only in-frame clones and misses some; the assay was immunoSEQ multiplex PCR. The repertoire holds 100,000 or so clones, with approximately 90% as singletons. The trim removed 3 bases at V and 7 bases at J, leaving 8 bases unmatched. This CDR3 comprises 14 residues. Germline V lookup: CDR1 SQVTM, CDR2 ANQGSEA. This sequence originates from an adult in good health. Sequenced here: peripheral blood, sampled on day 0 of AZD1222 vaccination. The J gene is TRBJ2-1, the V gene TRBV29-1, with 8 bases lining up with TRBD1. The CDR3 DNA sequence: TGCAGCGTTGAGGGCAGGGGGCCTTCGAATGAGCAGTTCTTC. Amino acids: CSVEGRGPSNEQFF.